Listed below are T cell receptor beta chains from one sample, sequenced in a study of blood T cell repertoires in COVID-19. Repertoires were generated with immunoSEQ multiplex PCR, while TCRdb's copy carries only in-frame clones and drops some. Among 300,000 to 450,000 clones, 85% were seen once, and the ten largest hold approximately 3.7%. Source material: peripheral blood. The origin of the receptors is a woman aged 18 to 35 with acute or convalescent COVID-19. Both conserved end residues are part of each CDR3. D genes are given only for firm matches. Clone size, where shown, is once, few, many, or a class for clones that have expanded.

j_call: TRBJ2-7
v_call: TRBV6-5
clone_size: NA
d_call: NA
cdr3_aa: CASRQAQDYEQYF
cdr3_nt: TGTGCCAGTCGGCAGGCGCAAGACTACGAGCAGTACTTC

j_call: TRBJ2-2
v_call: TRBV15
clone_size: NA
d_call: NA
cdr3_aa: CATSRLPSGDGELFF
cdr3_nt: TGTGCCACCAGCAGATTGCCGTCGGGGGATGGGGAGCTGTTTTTT

j_call: TRBJ1-2
v_call: TRBV19
clone_size: NA
d_call: TRBD1
cdr3_aa: CASSGGQGYGYTF
cdr3_nt: TGTGCCAGTAGTGGGGGACAGGGGTACGGCTACACCTTC

j_call: TRBJ1-2
v_call: TRBV7-8
clone_size: NA
d_call: NA
cdr3_aa: CASSLAGADRNYGYTF
cdr3_nt: TGTGCCAGCAGCTTAGCGGGGGCTGACAGGAACTATGGCTACACCTTC

j_call: TRBJ2-1
v_call: TRBV27
clone_size: NA
d_call: NA
cdr3_aa: CASSLLAESSYNEQFF
cdr3_nt: TGTGCCAGCAGTTTATTAGCGGAAAGCTCCTACAATGAGCAGTTCTTC

j_call: TRBJ1-6
v_call: TRBV28
clone_size: NA
d_call: NA
cdr3_aa: CASSFSGDEVFGNSPLHF
cdr3_nt: TGTGCCAGCAGTTTCTCGGGGGATGAGGTTTTTGGGAATTCACCCCTCCACTTT

j_call: TRBJ2-1
v_call: TRBV6-5
clone_size: NA
d_call: TRBD2
cdr3_aa: CASSSLAAGYNEQFF
cdr3_nt: TGTGCCAGCAGTTCTCTAGCGGCGGGATACAATGAGCAGTTCTTC

j_call: TRBJ2-3
v_call: TRBV6-1
clone_size: NA
d_call: TRBD2
cdr3_aa: CASCEGLAGGAADTQYF
cdr3_nt: TGTGCCAGCTGTGAGGGACTAGCGGGGGGGGCCGCAGATACGCAGTATTTT

j_call: TRBJ2-7
v_call: TRBV6-1
clone_size: NA
d_call: NA
cdr3_aa: CASSEERTGSYEQYF
cdr3_nt: TGTGCCAGCAGTGAAGAGCGGACGGGGTCCTACGAGCAGTACTTC

j_call: TRBJ1-5
v_call: TRBV30
clone_size: NA
d_call: TRBD1
cdr3_aa: CAWSVGTVNQPQHF
cdr3_nt: TGTGCCTGGAGTGTCGGGACAGTCAATCAGCCCCAGCATTTT

j_call: TRBJ1-1
v_call: TRBV12-3/TRBV12-4
clone_size: NA
d_call: TRBD1
cdr3_aa: CASSLRGPGERIF
cdr3_nt: TGTGCCAGCAGTTTAAGGGGGCCAGGGGAAAGGATCTTT

j_call: TRBJ2-5
v_call: TRBV18
clone_size: NA
d_call: NA
cdr3_aa: CASSPATGETQYF
cdr3_nt: TGTGCCAGCTCACCCGCTACAGGGGAGACCCAGTACTTC

j_call: TRBJ2-1
v_call: TRBV7-2
clone_size: NA
d_call: TRBD2
cdr3_aa: CASSANSGSSYNEQFF
cdr3_nt: TGTGCCAGCAGCGCCAATAGCGGGAGCTCCTACAATGAGCAGTTCTTC

j_call: TRBJ2-1
v_call: TRBV7-9
clone_size: NA
d_call: NA
cdr3_aa: CASSLDGGNDEQFF
cdr3_nt: TGTGCCAGCAGCTTAGATGGAGGTAACGATGAGCAGTTCTTC

j_call: TRBJ2-5
v_call: TRBV7-9
clone_size: NA
d_call: TRBD1
cdr3_aa: CASSSTPRDRGQETQYF
cdr3_nt: TGTGCCAGCAGCTCTACCCCCCGGGACAGGGGACAAGAGACCCAGTACTTC

j_call: TRBJ1-2
v_call: TRBV9
clone_size: NA
d_call: TRBD1
cdr3_aa: CASSPGQGNYGYTF
cdr3_nt: TGTGCCAGCAGCCCAGGACAGGGGAACTATGGCTACACCTTC

j_call: TRBJ2-1
v_call: TRBV9
clone_size: NA
d_call: NA
cdr3_aa: CASSARGATLAGVLYNEQFF
cdr3_nt: TGTGCCAGCAGCGCCCGGGGGGCGACGTTGGCGGGGGTCCTCTACAATGAGCAGTTCTTC

j_call: TRBJ1-2
v_call: TRBV7-2
clone_size: NA
d_call: TRBD1
cdr3_aa: CASSETGGGYGYTF
cdr3_nt: TGTGCCAGCAGCGAAACAGGGGGCGGCTATGGCTACACCTTC

j_call: TRBJ2-2
v_call: TRBV12-5
clone_size: once
d_call: TRBD1
cdr3_aa: CASGFGQGAGELFF
cdr3_nt: TGTGCTAGTGGTTTCGGACAGGGGGCCGGGGAGCTGTTTTTT

j_call: TRBJ2-5
v_call: TRBV5-6
clone_size: NA
d_call: TRBD2
cdr3_aa: CASSFLAGGQETQYF
cdr3_nt: TGTGCCAGCAGCTTTTTAGCGGGAGGACAAGAGACCCAGTACTTC

j_call: TRBJ2-7
v_call: TRBV10-2
clone_size: NA
d_call: TRBD1
cdr3_aa: CASSDRGVGSYEQYF
cdr3_nt: TGCGCCAGCAGCGACAGGGGTGTGGGTTCCTACGAGCAGTACTTC

j_call: TRBJ1-1
v_call: TRBV3-1/TRBV3-2
clone_size: NA
d_call: NA
cdr3_aa: CASSHQIGRGSTEAFF
cdr3_nt: TGTGCCAGCAGCCATCAGATAGGGAGGGGGAGCACTGAAGCTTTCTTT

j_call: TRBJ2-1
v_call: TRBV3-1/TRBV3-2
clone_size: NA
d_call: TRBD2
cdr3_aa: CASSQARTSGRSQFF
cdr3_nt: TGTGCCAGCAGCCAGGCCCGGACTAGCGGGAGGTCACAGTTCTTC

j_call: TRBJ1-1
v_call: TRBV2
clone_size: NA
d_call: NA
cdr3_aa: CASSEYRAKMNTEAFF
cdr3_nt: TGTGCCAGCAGTGAATACAGGGCGAAAATGAACACTGAAGCTTTCTTT

j_call: TRBJ2-1
v_call: TRBV6-5
clone_size: NA
d_call: NA
cdr3_aa: CASRLGGETYNEQFF
cdr3_nt: TGTGCTAGCAGGCTGGGCGGGGAGACCTACAATGAGCAGTTCTTC

j_call: TRBJ1-5
v_call: TRBV6-5
clone_size: NA
d_call: TRBD1
cdr3_aa: CASSIDRGLNQPQHF
cdr3_nt: TGTGCCAGCAGTATTGACAGGGGCCTCAATCAGCCCCAGCATTTT

j_call: TRBJ2-1
v_call: TRBV13
clone_size: NA
d_call: NA
cdr3_aa: CASSLGGGVPYNEQFF
cdr3_nt: TGTGCCAGCAGCCTAGGGGGGGGAGTTCCCTACAATGAGCAGTTCTTC

j_call: TRBJ2-1
v_call: TRBV5-6
clone_size: NA
d_call: NA
cdr3_aa: CASSVNRNEQFF
cdr3_nt: TGTGCCAGCAGTGTGAACAGGAATGAGCAGTTCTTC

j_call: TRBJ1-6
v_call: TRBV19
clone_size: NA
d_call: NA
cdr3_aa: CASNGGQMYNSPLHF
cdr3_nt: TGTGCCAGTAACGGTGGACAGATGTATAATTCACCCCTCCACTTT

j_call: TRBJ1-4
v_call: TRBV12-2
clone_size: NA
d_call: NA
cdr3_aa: CASRLADGLNEKLFF
cdr3_nt: TGTGCAAGTCGCTTAGCGGACGGACTTAATGAAAAACTGTTTTTT

j_call: TRBJ1-5
v_call: TRBV6-2/TRBV6-3
clone_size: NA
d_call: TRBD1
cdr3_aa: CASSYPTGEVSNQPQHF
cdr3_nt: TGTGCCAGCAGTTACCCGACAGGGGAGGTAAGCAATCAGCCCCAGCATTTT

j_call: TRBJ2-5
v_call: TRBV12-1
clone_size: NA
d_call: NA
cdr3_aa: CASSFSSGGDQETQYF
cdr3_nt: TGTGCCAGCAGCTTTAGTAGCGGGGGGGACCAAGAGACCCAGTACTTC

j_call: TRBJ1-1
v_call: TRBV9
clone_size: NA
d_call: NA
cdr3_aa: CASTSENTEAFF
cdr3_nt: TGTGCCAGCACTAGCGAGAACACTGAAGCTTTCTTT

j_call: TRBJ2-2
v_call: TRBV9
clone_size: NA
d_call: TRBD1
cdr3_aa: CASSVDRTGGIRATGELFF
cdr3_nt: TGTGCCAGCAGCGTAGACCGAACAGGGGGCATTCGGGCCACCGGGGAGCTGTTTTTT

j_call: TRBJ1-1
v_call: TRBV5-1
clone_size: NA
d_call: NA
cdr3_aa: CASSVQVGTEAFF
cdr3_nt: TGCGCCAGCAGCGTACAGGTCGGCACTGAAGCTTTCTTT

j_call: TRBJ2-1
v_call: TRBV7-3
clone_size: NA
d_call: NA
cdr3_aa: CASSLTSGGAHNEQFF
cdr3_nt: TGTGCCAGCAGCTTAACGTCCGGGGGAGCACACAATGAGCAGTTCTTC

j_call: TRBJ1-2
v_call: TRBV2
clone_size: NA
d_call: TRBD1
cdr3_aa: CASSGQGARYGYTF
cdr3_nt: TGTGCCAGCAGTGGACAGGGGGCGAGGTATGGCTACACCTTC

j_call: TRBJ1-3
v_call: TRBV2
clone_size: NA
d_call: NA
cdr3_aa: CASCRARGENTIYF
cdr3_nt: TGTGCCAGCTGTCGCGCGCGGGGCGAAAACACCATATATTTT

j_call: TRBJ1-1
v_call: TRBV18
clone_size: once
d_call: NA
cdr3_aa: CASSPSRSNTEAFF
cdr3_nt: TGTGCCAGCTCACCCTCGCGATCTAACACTGAAGCTTTCTTT

j_call: TRBJ2-7
v_call: TRBV6-5
clone_size: once
d_call: NA
cdr3_aa: CASSYSPGEYEQYF
cdr3_nt: TGTGCCAGCAGTTACTCGCCAGGGGAGTACGAGCAGTACTTC

j_call: TRBJ1-1
v_call: TRBV5-1
clone_size: NA
d_call: TRBD1
cdr3_aa: CASSSQGARTEAFF
cdr3_nt: TGCGCCAGCAGCTCCCAGGGGGCGCGCACTGAAGCTTTCTTT

j_call: TRBJ1-5
v_call: TRBV27
clone_size: NA
d_call: NA
cdr3_aa: CASSLEGDGQPQHF
cdr3_nt: TGTGCCAGCAGTTTAGAGGGGGACGGACAGCCCCAGCATTTT

j_call: TRBJ1-2
v_call: TRBV10-3
clone_size: NA
d_call: TRBD1
cdr3_aa: CAITPSGQGVLNYGYTF
cdr3_nt: TGTGCCATCACTCCGTCGGGACAGGGGGTCCTTAACTATGGCTACACCTTC

j_call: TRBJ1-5
v_call: TRBV7-3
clone_size: NA
d_call: NA
cdr3_aa: CASSFAGENQPQHF
cdr3_nt: TGTGCCAGCAGCTTTGCAGGGGAGAATCAGCCCCAGCATTTT